This TCR beta chain was identified in a study of OX40 agonist ivuxolimab in advanced cancers. With baseline, cycle 4 day 1, and cycle 7 day 1 as timepoints, blood was sampled. TCRdb keeps only in-frame clones here, not all; method: immunoSEQ multiplex PCR. Counted here are about 80,000 clones, just under 85% occurring once; the ten biggest clones make up 20% to 30%. Germline values: CDR1 SGHVS, CDR2 FNYEAQ. V lost 3 bases and J 3 bases, leaving 6 bases between the germline ends. CDR3 length equals 13 residues. V gene TRBV7-6 combines with J gene TRBJ1-5; D not certain. The sequence derives from an adult with an advanced solid tumor such as melanoma, head and neck, liver or kidney cancer. The specimen was CD4+ or CD8+ T cells sorted from blood, collected in a trial of the OX40 agonist ivuxolimab. CDR3 sequence: CASSLSDNQPQHF. The CDR3 DNA sequence: TGTGCCAGCAGCTTGTCAGACAATCAGCCCCAGCATTTT. Combining the CDR3 with reference TRBV7-6 and TRBJ1-5 gives the whole variable domain GAGVSQSPRYKVTKRGQDVALRCDPISGHVSLYWYRQALGQGPEFLTYFNYEAQQDKSGLPNDRFSAERPEGSISTLTIQRTEQRDSAMYRCASSLSDNQPQHFGDGTRLSIL.